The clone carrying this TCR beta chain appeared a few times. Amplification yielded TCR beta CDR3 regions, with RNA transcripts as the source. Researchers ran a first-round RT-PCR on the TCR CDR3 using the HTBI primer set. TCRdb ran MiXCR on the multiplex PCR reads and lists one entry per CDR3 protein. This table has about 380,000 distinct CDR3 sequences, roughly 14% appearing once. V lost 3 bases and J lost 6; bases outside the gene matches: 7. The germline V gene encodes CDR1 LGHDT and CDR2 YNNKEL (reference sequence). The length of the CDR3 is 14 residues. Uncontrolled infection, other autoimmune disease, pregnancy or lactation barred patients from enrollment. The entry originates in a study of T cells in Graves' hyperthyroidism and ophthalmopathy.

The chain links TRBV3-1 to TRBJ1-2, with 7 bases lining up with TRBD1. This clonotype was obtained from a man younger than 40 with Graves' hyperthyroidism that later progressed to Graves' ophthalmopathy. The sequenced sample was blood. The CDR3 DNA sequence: TGTGCCAGCAGCCAGCTAGGGACAGAGGATGGCTACACCTTC. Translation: CASSQLGTEDGYTF. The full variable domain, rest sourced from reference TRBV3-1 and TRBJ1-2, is DTAVSQTPKYLVTQMGNDKSIKCEQNLGHDTMYWYKQDSKKFLKIMFSYNNKELIINETVPNRFSPKSPDKAHLNLHINSLELGDSAVYFCASSQLGTEDGYTFGSGTRLTVV.